Reported below is one T cell receptor beta chain. Its antigen is currently unknown. The data derive from a study of vaccination effects on CD4 cells after COVID-19. Study as a whole: Following the second dose by a median of 72 days, the post-vaccine samples were obtained. Findings of the study overall: Nearly all vaccine-induced clones in healthy recipients recognized only SARS-CoV-2.

CDR1 and CDR2 (germline): SGHAT, FQNNGV. The V gene lost 0 bases and the J gene lost 2 bases, with 7 bases spanning the gap. This CDR3 has 14 residues. Expansion with viral peptide pools was applied to antigen-specific CD4+ T cells by the ViraFEST assay prior to sequencing. Following culture for about ten days, CD4+ T cells were isolated. All participants had two doses of either the BNT162b2 or mRNA-1273 vaccine. Days 3 and 7 saw half the medium replaced with IL-2 medium. Sequencing was performed with immunoSEQ multiplex PCR; in TCRdb, only in-frame clones are kept and a portion is missing. The table lists about 24,000 clones, roughly 79% of them singletons, with about 6% in the top ten.

Material: CD4+ T cells from PBMCs cultured with SARS-CoV-2 spike peptides, obtained after COVID-19 vaccination. The sequence derives from a human donor who received a COVID-19 vaccine. Some clones in this sample may be carry-over from other donors' samples. This chain connects TRBV11-2 to TRBJ1-1; D remains unclear. The CDR3 DNA is TGTGCCAGCAGCTTAGATCTGGCTAACACTGAAGCTTTCTTT. Translating it yields CASSLDLANTEAFF.